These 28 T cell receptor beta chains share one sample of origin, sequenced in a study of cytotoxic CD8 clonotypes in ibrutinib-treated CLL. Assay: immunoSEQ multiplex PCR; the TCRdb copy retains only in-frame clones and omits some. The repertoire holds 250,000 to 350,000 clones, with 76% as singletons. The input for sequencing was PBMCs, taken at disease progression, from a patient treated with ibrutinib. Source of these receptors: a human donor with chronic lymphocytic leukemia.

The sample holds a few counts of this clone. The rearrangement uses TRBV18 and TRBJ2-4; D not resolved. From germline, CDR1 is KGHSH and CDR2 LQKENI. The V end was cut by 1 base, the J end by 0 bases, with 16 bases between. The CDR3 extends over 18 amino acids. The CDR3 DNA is TGTGCCAGCTCACCACTAGCCCCTAATTGGAGAGCCAAAAACATTCAGTACTTC. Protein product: CASSPLAPNWRAKNIQYF.

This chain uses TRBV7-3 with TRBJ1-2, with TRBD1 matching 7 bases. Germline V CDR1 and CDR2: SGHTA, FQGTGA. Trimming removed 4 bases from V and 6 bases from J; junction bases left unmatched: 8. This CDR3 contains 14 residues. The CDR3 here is CASSSNRGLDGYTF. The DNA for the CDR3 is TGTGCCAGCAGCTCCAACAGGGGATTGGATGGCTACACCTTC.

CDR3 coding DNA: TGTGCCAGCAGCTCGACTAGCGCCAGGCGTGAGACCCAGTACTTC. It translates to CASSSTSARRETQYF. The chain combines TRBV7-6 with TRBJ2-5; 8 bases line up with TRBD2. The germline CDR1 and CDR2 sequences are SGHVS and FNYEAQ. V lost 4 bases to trimming and J lost 5 bases; unmatched junction nucleotides: 9. There are 15 residues in the CDR3.

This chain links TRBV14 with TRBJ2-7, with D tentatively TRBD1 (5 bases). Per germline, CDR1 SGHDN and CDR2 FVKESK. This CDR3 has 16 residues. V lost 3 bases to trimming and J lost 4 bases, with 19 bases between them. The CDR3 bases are TGTGCCAGCAGCCACCGAGACAGTCCCCCCCTTTACGAGCAGTACTTC. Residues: CASSHRDSPPLYEQYF.

The CDR3 DNA sequence: TGTGCCAGCAGCGTAGATGGTTACGAGCAGTACTTC. Protein sequence: CASSVDGYEQYF. This chain uses TRBV9 with TRBJ2-7; no clear D. Looked up from germline, CDR1 is SGDLS and CDR2 is YYNGEE. Trimming removed 0 bases at V and 4 bases at J, with 5 bases between. The CDR3 sequence is 12 residues long.

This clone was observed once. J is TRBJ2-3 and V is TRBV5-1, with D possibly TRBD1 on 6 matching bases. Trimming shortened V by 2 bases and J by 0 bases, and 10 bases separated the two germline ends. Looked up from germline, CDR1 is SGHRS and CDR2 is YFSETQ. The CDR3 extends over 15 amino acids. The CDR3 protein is CASSFLGASTDTQYF. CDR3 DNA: TGCGCCAGCAGCTTTTTGGGGGCTAGCACAGATACGCAGTATTTT.

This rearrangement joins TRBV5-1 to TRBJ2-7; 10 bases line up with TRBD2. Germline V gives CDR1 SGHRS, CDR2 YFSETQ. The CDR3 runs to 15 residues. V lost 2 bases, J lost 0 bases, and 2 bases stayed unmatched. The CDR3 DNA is TGCGCCAGCAGCTTCGAGCGGGGGGGCTCCTACGAGCAGTACTTC. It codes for CASSFERGGSYEQYF.

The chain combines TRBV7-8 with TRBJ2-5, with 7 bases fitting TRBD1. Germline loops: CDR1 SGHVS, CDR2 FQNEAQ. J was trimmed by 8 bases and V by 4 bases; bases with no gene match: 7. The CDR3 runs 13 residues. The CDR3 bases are TGTGCCAGCAGCTACGGACAGGAACGAACCCAGTACTTC. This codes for CASSYGQERTQYF.

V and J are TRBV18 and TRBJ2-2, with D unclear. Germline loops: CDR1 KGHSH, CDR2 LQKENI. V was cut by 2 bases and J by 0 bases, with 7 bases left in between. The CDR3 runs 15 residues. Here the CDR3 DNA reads TGTGCCAGCTCACCAATGAGTCCGAACACCGGGGAGCTGTTTTTT. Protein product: CASSPMSPNTGELFF.

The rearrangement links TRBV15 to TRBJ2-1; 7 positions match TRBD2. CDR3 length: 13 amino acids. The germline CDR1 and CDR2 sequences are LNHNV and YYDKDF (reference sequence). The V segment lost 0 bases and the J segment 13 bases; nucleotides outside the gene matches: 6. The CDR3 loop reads CATSRDPTSPQFF. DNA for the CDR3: TGTGCCACCAGCAGAGACCCGACTAGCCCACAGTTCTTC.

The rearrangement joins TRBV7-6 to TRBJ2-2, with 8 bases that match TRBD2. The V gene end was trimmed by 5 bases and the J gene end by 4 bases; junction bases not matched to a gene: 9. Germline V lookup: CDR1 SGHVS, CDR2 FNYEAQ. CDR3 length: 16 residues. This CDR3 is CASSGWPRGGTGELFF. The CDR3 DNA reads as TGTGCCAGCAGCGGATGGCCCCGGGGGGGCACCGGGGAGCTGTTTTTT.

The CDR3 here is CASSPDRGPGNTIYF. The DNA of the CDR3 is TGTGCCAGTAGTCCTGACAGGGGGCCTGGAAACACCATATATTTT. The chain couples TRBV19 to TRBJ1-3; 10 bases match TRBD1. The germline V gene encodes CDR1 LNHDA and CDR2 SQIVND (reference sequence). There are 15 residues in the CDR3. Germline trimming cut 5 bases from V and 2 bases from J; bases unmatched to any gene: 3.

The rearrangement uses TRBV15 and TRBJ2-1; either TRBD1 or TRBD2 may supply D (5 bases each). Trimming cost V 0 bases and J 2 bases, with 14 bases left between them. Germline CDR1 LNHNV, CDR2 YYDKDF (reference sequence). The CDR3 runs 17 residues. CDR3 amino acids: CATSRDFSGTAYNEQFF. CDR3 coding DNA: TGTGCCACCAGCAGAGATTTCTCGGGGACCGCCTACAATGAGCAGTTCTTC.

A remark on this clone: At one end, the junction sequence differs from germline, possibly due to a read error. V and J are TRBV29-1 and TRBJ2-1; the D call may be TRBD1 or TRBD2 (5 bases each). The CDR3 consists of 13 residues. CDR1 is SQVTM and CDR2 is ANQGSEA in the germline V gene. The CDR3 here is CSTGTPGYNEQFF. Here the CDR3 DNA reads TGTTCGACCGGGACGCCAGGTTACAATGAGCAGTTCTTC.

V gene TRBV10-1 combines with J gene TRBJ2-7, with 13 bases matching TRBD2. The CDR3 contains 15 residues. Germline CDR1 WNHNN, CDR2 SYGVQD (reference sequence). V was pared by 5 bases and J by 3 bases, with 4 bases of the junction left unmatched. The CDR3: CASSKGLAGVYEQYF. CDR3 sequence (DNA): TGCGCCAGCAGTAAAGGACTAGCGGGGGTCTACGAGCAGTACTTC.

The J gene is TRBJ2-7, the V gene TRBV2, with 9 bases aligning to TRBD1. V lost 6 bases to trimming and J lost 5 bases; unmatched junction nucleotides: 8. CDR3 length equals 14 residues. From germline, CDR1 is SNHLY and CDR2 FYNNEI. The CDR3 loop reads CASRGGTGPHEQYF. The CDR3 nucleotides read TGTGCCAGCAGGGGGGGGACAGGGCCACACGAGCAGTACTTC.

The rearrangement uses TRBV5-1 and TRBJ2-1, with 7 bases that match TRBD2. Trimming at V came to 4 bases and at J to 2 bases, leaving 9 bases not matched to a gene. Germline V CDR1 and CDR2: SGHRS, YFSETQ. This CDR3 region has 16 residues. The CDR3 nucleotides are TGCGCCAGCAGCCCGGGGGGTAGCGGTACCTACAATGAGCAGTTCTTC. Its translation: CASSPGGSGTYNEQFF.

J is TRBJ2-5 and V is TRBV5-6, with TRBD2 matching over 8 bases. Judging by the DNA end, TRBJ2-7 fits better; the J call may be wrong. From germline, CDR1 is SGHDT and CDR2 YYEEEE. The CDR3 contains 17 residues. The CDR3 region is CASSKSKQERGTYEQYF. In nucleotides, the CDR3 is TGTGCCAGCAGCAAAAGCAAACAGGAGCGGGGGACCTACGAGCAGTACTTC.

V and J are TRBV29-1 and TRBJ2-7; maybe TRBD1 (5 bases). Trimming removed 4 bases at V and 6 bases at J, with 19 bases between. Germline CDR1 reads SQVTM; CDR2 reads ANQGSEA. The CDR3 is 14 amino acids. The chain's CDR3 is CSVGRYRSPGEQYF. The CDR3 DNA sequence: TGCAGCGTTGGCCGATACAGGTCCCCAGGCGAGCAGTACTTC.

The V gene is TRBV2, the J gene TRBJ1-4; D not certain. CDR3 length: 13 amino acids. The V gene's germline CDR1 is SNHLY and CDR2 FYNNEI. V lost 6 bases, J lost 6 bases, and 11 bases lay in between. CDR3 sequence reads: CASSDYGDEKLFF. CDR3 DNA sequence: TGTGCCAGCAGCGACTATGGGGATGAAAAACTGTTTTTT.

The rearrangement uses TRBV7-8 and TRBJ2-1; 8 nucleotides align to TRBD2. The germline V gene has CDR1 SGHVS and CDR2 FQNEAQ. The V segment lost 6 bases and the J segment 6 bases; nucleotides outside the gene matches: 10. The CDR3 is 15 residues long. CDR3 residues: CASRPWSSGSNEQFF. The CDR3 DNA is TGTGCCAGCAGGCCTTGGTCTAGCGGGTCCAATGAGCAGTTCTTC.

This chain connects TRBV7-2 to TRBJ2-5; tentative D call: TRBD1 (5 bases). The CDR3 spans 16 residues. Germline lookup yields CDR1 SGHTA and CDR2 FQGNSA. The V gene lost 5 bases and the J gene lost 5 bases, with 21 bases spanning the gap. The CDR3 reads CASSTARRRARETQYF. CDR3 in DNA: TGTGCCAGCAGCACCGCCCGTCGCAGGGCAAGGGAGACCCAGTACTTC.

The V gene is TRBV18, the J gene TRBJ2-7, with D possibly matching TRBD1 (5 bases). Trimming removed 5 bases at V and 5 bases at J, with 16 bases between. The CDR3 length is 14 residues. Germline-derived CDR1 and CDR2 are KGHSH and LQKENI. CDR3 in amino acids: CASSGALVGHEQYF. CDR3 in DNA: TGTGCCAGCTCAGGGGCTCTAGTAGGCCACGAGCAGTACTTC.

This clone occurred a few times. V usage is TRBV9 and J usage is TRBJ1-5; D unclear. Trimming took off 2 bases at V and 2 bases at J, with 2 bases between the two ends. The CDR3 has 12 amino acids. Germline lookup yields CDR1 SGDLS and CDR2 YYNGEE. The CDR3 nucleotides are TGTGCCAGCAGCGTCGGCAATCAGCCCCAGCATTTT. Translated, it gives CASSVGNQPQHF.

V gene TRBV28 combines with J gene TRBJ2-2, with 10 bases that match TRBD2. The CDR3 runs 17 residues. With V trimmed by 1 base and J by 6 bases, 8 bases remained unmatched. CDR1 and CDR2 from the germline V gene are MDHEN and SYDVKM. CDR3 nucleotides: TGTGCCAGCAGTTTATACTCTAGCGGGAGCGTTTCCGGGGAGCTGTTTTTT. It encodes CASSLYSSGSVSGELFF. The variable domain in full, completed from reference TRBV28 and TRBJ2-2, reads DVKVTQSSRYLVKRTGEKVFLECVQDMDHENMFWYRQDPGLGLRLIYFSYDVKMKEKGDIPEGYSVSREKKERFSLILESASTNQTSMYLCASSLYSSGSVSGELFFGEGSRLTVL.

The CDR3 protein is CASSFRTGGNEKLFF. The CDR3 DNA reads TGTGCCAGCAGTTTCCGGACAGGGGGCAATGAAAAACTGTTTTTT. The chain joins TRBV28 to TRBJ1-4, with 11 bases that match TRBD1. The V segment lost 3 bases and the J segment 5 bases; nucleotides outside the gene matches: 2. Germline V CDR1 and CDR2: MDHEN, SYDVKM. The CDR3 sequence is 15 residues long.

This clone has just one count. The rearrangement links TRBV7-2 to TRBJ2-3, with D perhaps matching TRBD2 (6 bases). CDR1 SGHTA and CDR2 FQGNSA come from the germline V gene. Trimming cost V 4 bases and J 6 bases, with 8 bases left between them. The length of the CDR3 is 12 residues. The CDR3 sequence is CASSSGGDTQYF. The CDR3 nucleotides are TGTGCCAGCAGCTCTGGGGGGGATACGCAGTATTTT.

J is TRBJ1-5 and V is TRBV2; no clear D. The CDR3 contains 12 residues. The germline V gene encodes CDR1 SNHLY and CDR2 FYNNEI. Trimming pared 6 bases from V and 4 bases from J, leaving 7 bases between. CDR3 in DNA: TGTGCCAGCAGACAGCAAAATCAGCCCCAGCATTTT. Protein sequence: CASRQQNQPQHF.